This T cell receptor (beta chain) is drawn from a study of OX40 agonist ivuxolimab in advanced cancers. In the study overall: Participants could have had prior anti-PD-1, anti-PD-L1 or anti-CTLA-4 therapy, and approximately 40% had some.

Germline CDR1 is MNHEY and CDR2 is SVGAGI. The CDR3 extends over 15 amino acids. The ends were cut back, 0 bases at V and 11 bases at J, with 18 bases in the middle. Produced via immunoSEQ multiplex PCR; TCRdb's table is partial and in-frame only. Among 80,000 or so clones, roughly 86% were seen once, and the ten largest hold around 2.4%. This clone has a single count. Its antigen is still unknown. Study-wide results and limits: Circulating CD4+ and CD8+ T cells showed clonal expansion by week 6 at 0.1 to 3.0 mg/kg.

The starting material was CD4+ or CD8+ T cells sorted from blood, obtained in a trial of the OX40 agonist ivuxolimab. This clonotype was sampled from an adult with an advanced solid tumor such as melanoma, head and neck, liver or kidney cancer. The J gene is TRBJ2-3, the V gene TRBV6-5; D might be TRBD2 (6 bases). The CDR3 region has the DNA TGTGCCAGCAGTTACTCCCGGGACTTAACAGCGAGGCAGTATTTT. It yields the protein CASSYSRDLTARQYF.